The clone carrying this TCR beta chain showed up just a few times. TCRdb called the RT-PCR reads again in MiXCR, with one record for every CDR3 protein. The sample lists more than 550,000 distinct CDR3 sequences, approximately 15% occurring once. The CDR3 sequence is 18 residues long. Germline CDR1 reads MGHRA; CDR2 reads YSYEKL. V shed 0 bases, J shed 9 bases, and the junction held 16 bases outside the gene matches. The sequence was obtained from a female donor in good health, serving as a healthy control. The chain links TRBV4-1 to TRBJ2-1; TRBD2 aligns across 8 bases. The sample comprised memory CD4+ T cells from blood. In nucleotides, the CDR3 is TGCGCCAGCAGCCAAGATTTCGATGGGAAGCGGGAGTGGGGTGAGCAGTTCTTC. Amino acid sequence: CASSQDFDGKREWGEQFF.